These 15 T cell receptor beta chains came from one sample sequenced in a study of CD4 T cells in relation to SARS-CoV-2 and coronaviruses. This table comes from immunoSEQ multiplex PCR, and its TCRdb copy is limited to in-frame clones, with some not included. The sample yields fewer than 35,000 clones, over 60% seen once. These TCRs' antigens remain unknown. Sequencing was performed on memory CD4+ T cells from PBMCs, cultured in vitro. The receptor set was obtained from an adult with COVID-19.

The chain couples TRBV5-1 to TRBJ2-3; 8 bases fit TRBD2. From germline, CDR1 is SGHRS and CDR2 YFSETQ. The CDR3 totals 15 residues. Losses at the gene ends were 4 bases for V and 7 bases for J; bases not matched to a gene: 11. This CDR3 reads CASSPRGASGYTQYF. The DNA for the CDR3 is TGCGCCAGCAGCCCCCGGGGGGCTAGCGGGTATACGCAGTATTTT. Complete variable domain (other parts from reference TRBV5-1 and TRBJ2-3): KAGVTQTPRYLIKTRGQQVTLSCSPISGHRSVSWYQQTPGQGLQFLFEYFSETQRNKGNFPGRFSGRQFSNSRSEMNVSTLELGDSALYLCASSPRGASGYTQYFGPGTRLTVL.

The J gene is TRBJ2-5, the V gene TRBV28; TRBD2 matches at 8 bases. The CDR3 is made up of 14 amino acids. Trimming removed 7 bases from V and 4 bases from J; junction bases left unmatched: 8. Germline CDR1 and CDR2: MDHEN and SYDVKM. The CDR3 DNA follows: TGTGCCAGCATAAGCGGGAGAAGGTCAGAGACCCAGTACTTC. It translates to CASISGRRSETQYF.

Here the CDR3 DNA reads TGTGCCAGCAGTGAACCGGCCTACGAGCAGTACTTC. Its translation is CASSEPAYEQYF. This chain connects TRBV2 to TRBJ2-7; D gene uncertain. Germline CDR1 is SNHLY and CDR2 is FYNNEI. The V end lost 2 bases, the J end lost 2 bases, and 4 bases lay between the germline ends. This CDR3 has 12 residues.

In DNA form, the CDR3 reads TGCGCCAGCCAACCTTTAACTCGCGGTTACACCGGGGAGCTGTTTTTT. This sequence encodes CASQPLTRGYTGELFF. The V gene is TRBV5-1, the J gene TRBJ2-2; D not resolved. The CDR3 is made up of 16 amino acids. Per the germline V gene, CDR1 is SGHRS and CDR2 is YFSETQ. V lost 7 bases, J lost 3 bases, and 19 bases lay in between.

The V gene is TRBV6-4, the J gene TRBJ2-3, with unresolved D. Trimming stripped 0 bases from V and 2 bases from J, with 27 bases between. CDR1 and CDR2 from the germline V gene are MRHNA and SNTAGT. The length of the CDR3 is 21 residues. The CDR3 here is CASSDSSNPCGDFGNTDTQYF. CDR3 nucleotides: TGTGCCAGCAGTGACTCGTCAAACCCCTGCGGAGACTTTGGCAACACAGATACGCAGTATTTT.

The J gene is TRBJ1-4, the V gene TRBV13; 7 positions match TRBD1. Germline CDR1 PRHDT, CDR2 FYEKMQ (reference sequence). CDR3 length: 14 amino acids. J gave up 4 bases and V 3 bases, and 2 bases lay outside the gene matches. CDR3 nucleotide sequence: TGTGCCAGCAGCTTCGACAGGGATAATGAAAAACTGTTTTTT. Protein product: CASSFDRDNEKLFF.

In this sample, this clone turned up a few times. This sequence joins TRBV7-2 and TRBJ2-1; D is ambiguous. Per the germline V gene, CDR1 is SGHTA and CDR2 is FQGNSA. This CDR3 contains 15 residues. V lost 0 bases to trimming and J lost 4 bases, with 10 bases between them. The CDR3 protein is CASSLARNAYNEQFF. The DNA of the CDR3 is TGTGCCAGCAGCTTAGCGCGAAACGCGTACAATGAGCAGTTCTTC. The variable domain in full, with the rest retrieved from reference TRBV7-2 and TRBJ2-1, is GAGVSQSPSNKVTEKGKDVELRCDPISGHTALYWYRQSLGQGLEFLIYFQGNSAPDKSGLPSDRFSAERTGGSVSTLTIQRTQQEDSAVYLCASSLARNAYNEQFFGPGTRLTVL.

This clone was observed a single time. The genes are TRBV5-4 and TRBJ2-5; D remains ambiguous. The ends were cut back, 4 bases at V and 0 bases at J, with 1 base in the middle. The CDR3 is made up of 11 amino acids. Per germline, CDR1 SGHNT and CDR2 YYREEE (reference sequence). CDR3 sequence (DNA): TGTGCCAGCAGCAACCAAGAGACCCAGTACTTC. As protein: CASSNQETQYF.

The DNA for the CDR3 is TGTGCAAGTCGCTTAGCCCTCCCTGGACGGGGAGAGACCCAGTACTTC. Protein sequence: CASRLALPGRGETQYF. The J gene is TRBJ2-5, the V gene TRBV12-2; the table's D call of TRBD2 was not tested on the DNA. TRBV12-2 is recorded as a pseudogene. CDR3 length equals 16 residues.

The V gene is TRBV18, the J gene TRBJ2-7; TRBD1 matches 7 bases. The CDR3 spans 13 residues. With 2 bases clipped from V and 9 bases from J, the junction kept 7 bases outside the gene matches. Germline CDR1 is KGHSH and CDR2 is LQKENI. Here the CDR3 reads CASSPNRDSGQYF. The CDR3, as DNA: TGTGCCAGCTCACCAAATAGGGACAGCGGGCAGTACTTC.

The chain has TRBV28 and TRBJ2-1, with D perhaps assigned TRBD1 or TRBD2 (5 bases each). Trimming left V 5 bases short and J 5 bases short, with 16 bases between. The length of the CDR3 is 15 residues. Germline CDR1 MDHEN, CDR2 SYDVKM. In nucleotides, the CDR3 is TGTGCCAGCAGTAGAAACCGGGGCCGAAACAATGAGCAGTTCTTC. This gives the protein CASSRNRGRNNEQFF.

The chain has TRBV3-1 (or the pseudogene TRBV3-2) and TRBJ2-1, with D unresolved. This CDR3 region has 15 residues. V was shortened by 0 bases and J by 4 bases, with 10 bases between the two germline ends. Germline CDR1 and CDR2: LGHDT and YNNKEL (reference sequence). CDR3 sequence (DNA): TGTGCCAGCAGCCAAGAGAAAAGCCGATACAATGAGCAGTTCTTC. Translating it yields CASSQEKSRYNEQFF.

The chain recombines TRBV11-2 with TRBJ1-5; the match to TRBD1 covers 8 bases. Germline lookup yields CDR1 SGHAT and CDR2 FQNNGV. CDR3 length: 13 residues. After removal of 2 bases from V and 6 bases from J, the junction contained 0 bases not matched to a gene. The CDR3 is CASSLQGAQPQHF. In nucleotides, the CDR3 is TGTGCCAGCAGCTTACAGGGGGCTCAGCCCCAGCATTTT.

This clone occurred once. The CDR3 protein is CASSLVTETEAFF. CDR3 nucleotides: TGTGCCAGCAGCTTAGTCACAGAAACTGAAGCTTTCTTT. The chain links TRBV7-9 to TRBJ1-1; D uncertain. The germline V gene encodes CDR1 SEHNR and CDR2 FQNEAQ (reference sequence). The CDR3 spans 13 residues. Trimming took 1 base from V and 5 from J, leaving 8 bases between them.

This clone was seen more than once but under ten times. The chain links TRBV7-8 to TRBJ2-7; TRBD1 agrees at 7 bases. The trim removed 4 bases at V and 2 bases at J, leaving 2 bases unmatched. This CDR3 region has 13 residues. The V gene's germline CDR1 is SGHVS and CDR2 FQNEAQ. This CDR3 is CASSYQGAYEQYF. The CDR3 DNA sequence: TGTGCCAGCAGCTACCAGGGGGCCTACGAGCAGTACTTC.